The source of this T cell receptor beta chain is a study of blood T cells in healthy people across ages (dated by TCRdb to the mid-2010s). Study-wide context: In model experiments, template switching captured about one uniquely barcoded TCR beta cDNA molecule for every two T cells. To track age-related changes in TCR beta repertoire diversity, the study relied on deep sequencing normalized with unique cDNA molecular identifiers. Four age groups were formed from the donors: young (average around 15 years), middle-aged (approximately 42), aged (around 68) and long-lived (about 75). Using the same blood draw, the study looked at two additional independent replicas of 1 million unique cDNA reads for two donors, one aged 18 to 30 and the other aged 80 or older. General conclusions and limits of the study: As age increased, observed TCR beta diversity per million T cells dropped in a roughly linear way, and a significant reduction was already evident by age 40. Estimates of total diversity based on one million sequenced T cells were considered lower bounds and underestimates. A strong correlation was found between observed TCR beta diversity and the percentage of naive T cells measured by flow cytometry. Because the CMV infection status of the donors was unknown, age-related changes in expanded clonotypes may potentially have been confounded. The long-lived group showed more naive CD4+ T cells, fewer expanded clones and increased TCR diversity than the aged group, suggesting age selection. Bulk unsorted PBMC profiling prevented conclusive comparison of naive and antigen-experienced compartments.

The library was obtained by 5' RACE. The data were produced on an Illumina HiSeq 2500. The second PCR ran for about 6 to 11 cycles and used a J-beta primer mix along with a sample-barcoded 5' primer. A template-switch 5' adaptor carrying 12 random nucleotides introduced a unique molecular identifier onto each TCR beta cDNA molecule. Each sample yielded at least 2.5 million CDR3-containing paired-end reads. First-strand cDNA was synthesized from all RNA with the Mint cDNA synthesis kit, primed by a TRBC-specific oligonucleotide. Following uracil-DNA glycosylase treatment, all cDNA underwent a first 18-cycle PCR with the universal primers M1SS and BC2_uni_R. Per the source publication's procedure: For normalization, 1 million high-quality reads were randomly selected from each sample, with every read carrying a distinct molecular identifier. Reads with shared molecular identifiers were discarded instead of being binned into consensus sequences. MiTCR, run with a Q25 quality threshold and the strictest error-elimination algorithm, handled CDR3 identification, clonotype clustering and error correction. A nonparametric unseen species model with Euler transformation was used to estimate lower-bound total TCR beta diversity. TCRdb reran the public reads through fastp at Q25 and MiXCR, keeping productive beta chains. Each CDR3 protein appears once, grouped with its most common genes and DNA. The authors' filters were not applied to this entry. Counted in this sample were about 800,000 distinct CDR3 sequences; 20% to 25% of them appeared once. 3% to 4% of the sample is in the top ten clones.

The roughly 42 donors, aged roughly 6 to 90 years, were systemically healthy Caucasian individuals from Russia. Each donor gave 9.5 to 10 milliliters of peripheral blood, drawn into EDTA-treated Vacutainer tubes. PBMCs were isolated by Ficoll-Paque density-gradient centrifugation, with at least 6 million obtained per sample. Trizol reagent was used to extract total RNA from the PBMCs, yielding at least 6 micrograms per sample. Naive CD45RAhigh/CD27high T cell percentages were measured by flow cytometry on a PBMC aliquot from every donor. From cysteine to phenylalanine, the CDR3 is 14 amino acids long. Only CDR3 DNA remains: 42 bases, in frame from the first base. The germline V gene (reference sequence) yields DFQATT for CDR1 and SNEGSKA for CDR2. Trimming leaves V shorter by 0 bases and J shorter by 6 bases, with the junction holding 4 bases beyond the gene matches. In the case of this clonotype: The antigen this receptor binds is unknown. Per-nucleotide qualities are absent, and no much larger clonotype sits a single base away.

This sample also appeared in a second study, on T cells of mothers and their children. From the second report: Nine systemically healthy Caucasian individuals, comprising three mothers and their six children, were included as donors. cDNA synthesis used all of the extracted RNA, with 1.5 ug of RNA in each 15 ul reaction. In the second PCR, the M1S primer added sample barcodes and 2-4 random nucleotides. Over 10 million TCR beta CDR3 reads came from each mother, compared with approximately 2.8 million reads from each child. TCR recombination output is similarly shaped by thymic selection in related and unrelated pairs, with a minor effect exerted by inherited differences. Related mother-child pairs always showed normalized repertoire overlap that was slightly higher than in unrelated mother-child pairs, though the difference was never significant. Persistent microchimeric T cell clones were not detected, at a sensitivity of approximately 100 clones per million clonotypes. The study used deep NGS to compare TCR beta repertoires of mothers and children, seeking features distinguishing related mother-child pairs from unrelated individuals. On average, the children were about 12 +/- 4 years old, while the mothers were about 40 +/- 4 years old. After adapters were ligated using NEBNext reagents, the libraries underwent 100+100 nt paired-end sequencing on an Illumina HiSeq 2000. To avoid cross-contamination, the mother libraries and the child libraries were prepared a month apart and sequenced in separate runs. Each donor had between about 500,000 and 2,100,000 distinct TCR beta clonotypes identified. Naive TCR beta clonotypes were estimated from low-frequency clonotypes matched to each donor's FACS-determined naive share, without sorting.

Sequenced input: blood. The receptor was isolated from a boy younger than 18 in good health. The chain uses TRBV20-1 and TRBJ2-1; the junction holds 8 bases that match TRBD2. The CDR3 loop reads CSARDSGELNEQFF. The nucleotides read TGCAGTGCTAGAGATAGCGGGGAGCTCAATGAGCAGTTCTTC.